These T cell receptor beta chains were read from a single sample in a study of cytomegalovirus exposure and HLA in healthy donors. Assay used: immunoSEQ multiplex PCR; TCRdb lists only in-frame clones, some missing. The sample has 150,000 to 200,000 clones; roughly 85% are singletons. Sequencing input: PBMCs. These receptors all stem from a young man in good health and CMV-seropositive. The CDR3 runs from the conserved cysteine through the conserved F or W. D genes are given only for firm matches. Size is stated for part of the rows, as once, few or many counts, or as a class when the clone is expanded.

d_call,v_call,cdr3_length,clone_size,j_call,cdr3_nt,cdr3_aa
NA,TRBV18,14,NA,TRBJ1-1,TGTGCCAGCCAGCCCGGACTACCCAACACTGAAGCTTTCTTT,CASQPGLPNTEAFF
TRBD1,TRBV5-1,13,NA,TRBJ2-7,TGCGCCAGCAGTCGGACAGGGTCCTACGAGCAGTACTTC,CASSRTGSYEQYF
NA,TRBV18,12,NA,TRBJ1-5,TGTGCCAGCTCACCAGCGAATCAGCCCCAGCATTTT,CASSPANQPQHF
NA,TRBV18,13,NA,TRBJ2-1,TGTGCCAGCTCGCTACAGGGAGGGAATGAGCAGTTCTTC,CASSLQGGNEQFF
NA,TRBV11-2,12,NA,TRBJ1-4,TGTGCCAGCAGCTTAGATCAGGCCCTCCTGTTTTTT,CASSLDQALLFF
NA,TRBV7-9,14,NA,TRBJ1-5,TGTGCCAGCAGCTCTCCGGGGGAACTACAGCCCCAGCATTTT,CASSSPGELQPQHF
NA,TRBV6-5,14,few,TRBJ1-2,TGTGCCAGCAGCCGGGGGGCCCCATCGTATGGCTACACCTTC,CASSRGAPSYGYTF
NA,TRBV6-5,14,NA,TRBJ1-2,TGTGCCAGCAGTTACTCCAGGGGACACTATGGCTACACCTTC,CASSYSRGHYGYTF
TRBD1,TRBV4-2,17,NA,TRBJ1-5,TGTGCCAGCAGCCAAGATCTCGGACAGGGGTATGATCAGCCCCAGCATTTT,CASSQDLGQGYDQPQHF
NA,TRBV10-1,12,NA,TRBJ2-2,TGCGCCAGCAATCAGAACACCGGGGAGCTGTTTTTT,CASNQNTGELFF
TRBD1,TRBV7-2,15,NA,TRBJ1-5,TGTGCCAGCAGCTTCTACGGACAGGGCAATCAGCCCCAGCATTTT,CASSFYGQGNQPQHF
NA,TRBV10-1,14,NA,TRBJ1-1,TGCGCCAGCAGTCGCGGGGGGGATTCAACTGAAGCTTTCTTT,CASSRGGDSTEAFF
NA,TRBV11-2,13,NA,TRBJ2-7,TGTGCCAGCAGCCCCGGGGTAACCTACGAGCAGTACTTC,CASSPGVTYEQYF
NA,TRBV28,15,once,TRBJ1-6,TGTGCCAGCAGTCTCCCGAGCACCGATAATTCACCCCTCCACTTT,CASSLPSTDNSPLHF
TRBD1,TRBV29-1,13,NA,TRBJ1-2,TGCAGCGCCGCCCGGACAGGGCAATTGGGCTACACCTTC,CSAARTGQLGYTF
TRBD2,TRBV6-5,16,NA,TRBJ2-3,TGTGCCAGCAGTTACTCGGGGCTAGCGGGAGTAGATACGCAGTATTTT,CASSYSGLAGVDTQYF
NA,TRBV5-1,12,once,TRBJ1-6,TGCGCCAGCGCCCTGGAGAATTCACCCCTCCACTTT,CASALENSPLHF
NA,TRBV29-1,14,NA,TRBJ1-1,TGCAGCGTTGAGGGGGGGGGCTTCGGCACTGAAGCTTTCTTT,CSVEGGGFGTEAFF
NA,TRBV9,15,NA,TRBJ2-7,TGTGCCAGCAGCGTAGACCCCGGGGGCTCCTACGAGCAGTACTTC,CASSVDPGGSYEQYF
NA,TRBV7-9,17,NA,TRBJ1-3,TGTGCCAGCAGCTTAGGTACAGGGAGAAACTCTGGAAACACCATATATTTT,CASSLGTGRNSGNTIYF
NA,TRBV9,19,once,TRBJ1-2,TGTGCCAGCAGCGTAGAAAGACAAGATACAACACTTACCTACTATGGCTACACCTTC,CASSVERQDTTLTYYGYTF
TRBD2,TRBV2,16,NA,TRBJ2-1,TGTGCCAGCAGGGATCCTAGCGGGAGGAGTATTAGGGAGCAGTTCTTC,CASRDPSGRSIREQFF